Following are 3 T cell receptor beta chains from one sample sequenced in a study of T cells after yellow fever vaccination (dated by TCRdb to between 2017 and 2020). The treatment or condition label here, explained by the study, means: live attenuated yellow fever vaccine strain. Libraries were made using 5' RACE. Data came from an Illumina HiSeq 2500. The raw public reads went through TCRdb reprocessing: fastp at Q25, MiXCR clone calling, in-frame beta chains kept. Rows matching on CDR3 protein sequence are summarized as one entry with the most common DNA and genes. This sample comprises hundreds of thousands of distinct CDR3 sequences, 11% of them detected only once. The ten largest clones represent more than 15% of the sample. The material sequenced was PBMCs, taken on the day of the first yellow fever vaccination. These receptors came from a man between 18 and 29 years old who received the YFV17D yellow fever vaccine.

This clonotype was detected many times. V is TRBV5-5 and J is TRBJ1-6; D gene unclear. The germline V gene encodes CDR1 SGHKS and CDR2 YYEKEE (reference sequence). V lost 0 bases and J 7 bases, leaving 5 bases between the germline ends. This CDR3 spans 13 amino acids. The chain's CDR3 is CASSLVGNSPLHF. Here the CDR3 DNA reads TGTGCCAGCAGCTTGGTAGGAAATTCACCCCTCCACTTT.

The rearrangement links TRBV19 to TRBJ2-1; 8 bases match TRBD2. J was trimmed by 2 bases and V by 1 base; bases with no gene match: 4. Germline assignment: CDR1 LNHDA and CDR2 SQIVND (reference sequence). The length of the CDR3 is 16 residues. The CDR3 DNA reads TGTGCCAGTAGTATAGCGAGCGGGGGCACCTACAATGAGCAGTTCTTC. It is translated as CASSIASGGTYNEQFF. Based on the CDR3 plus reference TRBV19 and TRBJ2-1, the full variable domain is DGGITQSPKYLFRKEGQNVTLSCEQNLNHDAMYWYRQDPGQGLRLIYYSQIVNDFQKGDIAEGYSVSREKKESFPLTVTSAQKNPTAFYLCASSIASGGTYNEQFFGPGTRLTVL.

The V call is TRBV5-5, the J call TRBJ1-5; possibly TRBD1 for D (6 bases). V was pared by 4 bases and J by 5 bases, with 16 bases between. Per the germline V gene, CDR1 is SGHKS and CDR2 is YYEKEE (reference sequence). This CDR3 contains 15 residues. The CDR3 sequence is CASSRIRDIYQPQHF. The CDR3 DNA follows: TGTGCCAGCAGCCGGATCCGGGACATTTATCAGCCCCAGCATTTT.